This T cell receptor (beta chain) was recovered during a study of read filtering for tumor transcriptome and immune sequencing. J was trimmed by 4 bases and V by 5 bases; bases with no gene match: 17. CDR3 length: 19 amino acids. Per the germline V gene, CDR1 is DFQATT and CDR2 is SNEGSKA (reference sequence). From roughly 400 ng of RNA, a library with molecular barcoded alpha/delta and beta/gamma adaptors was made. TCRdb re-called the reads with MiXCR, one entry per CDR3 protein. The sample includes fewer than 50,000 distinct CDR3 sequences, about an eighth of them seen just once. The rearrangement uses TRBV20-1 and TRBJ2-6; 10 bases fit TRBD1. The TCR originated in a donor older than 35 with multiple myeloma. The sample comprised a population of CD138-negative cells sorted from bone marrow. The CDR3, as DNA: TGCAGTGCTCTATCAGCCCCCGGACAGGGGGATTCGGGGGCCAACGTCCTGACTTTC. Translated, it gives CSALSAPGQGDSGANVLTF.